This is a list of T cell receptor beta chains from one sample in a study of CD8+CD57+ T cells in acquired aplastic anemia. TCRdb re-called the reads through MiXCR, storing one row per CDR3 protein. The table records 65,000 to 85,000 distinct CDR3 sequences, 50% to 55% of them present only once. Sequencing was performed on sorted CD4+, CD8+, or CD8+CD57+ T cells (not recorded which) from PBMCs. These receptors were taken from a human donor in good health, serving as a control. CDR3s include the opening cysteine and the closing phenylalanine or tryptophan. The D gene is left open where the match is weak. Where a row states a size, it is once, few, many or the class of an expanded clone; other rows omit it.

len,j_gene,d_gene,abundance,v_gene,CDR3nt,CDR3aa
16,TRBJ2-1,TRBD1,NA,TRBV29-1,TGCAGCGTTGAGGGACAGGTCCAACTTTCCTACAATGAGCAGTTCTTC,CSVEGQVQLSYNEQFF
14,TRBJ2-7,TRBD2,NA,TRBV2,TGTGCCAGCAGTGGAGCGGGAGATACGGTCGAGCAGTACTTC,CASSGAGDTVEQYF
16,TRBJ1-1,TRBD1,NA,TRBV5-1,TGCGCCACCAGAATACGGGCAGGGGGGTTGAACACTGAAGCTTTCTTT,CATRIRAGGLNTEAFF
13,TRBJ1-1,NA,many,TRBV5-1,TGCGCCAGCAGACAGGCCACGGGGACTGAAGCTTTCTTT,CASRQATGTEAFF
16,TRBJ1-2,NA,NA,TRBV9,TGTGCCAGCAGCCCAACCCCGGGAGGGGCCTCTGGAGGCTACACCTTC,CASSPTPGGASGGYTF
15,TRBJ2-7,TRBD1,NA,TRBV6-5,TGTGCCAGCAGTTCGACCGGGACAGGGCACTACGAGCAGTACTTC,CASSSTGTGHYEQYF
15,TRBJ2-1,NA,NA,TRBV25-1,TGTGCCAGCAGTGGCGTGGCCAAATCCTACAATGAGCAGTTCTTC,CASSGVAKSYNEQFF
14,TRBJ1-1,NA,many,TRBV7-9,TGTGCCAGCAGCTTATACAGGGAGAACACTGAAGCTTTCTTT,CASSLYRENTEAFF
13,TRBJ1-2,NA,few,TRBV10-3,TGTGCCATCAGTGGGACCGGGACAAATGGCTACACCTTC,CAISGTGTNGYTF
13,TRBJ1-1,NA,medium-sized,TRBV19,TGTGCCAGTAGACAGGTATGGGACACTGAAGCTTTCTTT,CASRQVWDTEAFF
13,TRBJ2-7,NA,once,TRBV5-1,TGCGCCAGCAGCTTGGGACAGTTGTACGAGCAGTACTTC,CASSLGQLYEQYF
15,TRBJ2-7,NA,few,TRBV29-1,TGCAGCGTTGAGCGTAGGGGGGACTACTCCTACGAGCAGTACTTC,CSVERRGDYSYEQYF
12,TRBJ2-7,NA,many,TRBV6-1,TGTGCCAGCAGTCCGACCCCCTACGAGCAGTACTTC,CASSPTPYEQYF
13,TRBJ1-1,NA,NA,TRBV19,TGCGCCAGTAGTATAGTGAGCAACACTGAAGCTTTCTTT,CASSIVSNTEAFF
17,TRBJ2-3,NA,once,TRBV4-2,TGTGCCAGCAGCCACCTCAATCCGGGACACCTCACAGATACGCAGTATTTT,CASSHLNPGHLTDTQYF
13,TRBJ2-5,NA,NA,TRBV2,TGTGCCAGCAGTGAATCGCCTGAAGAGACCCAGTACTTC,CASSESPEETQYF
14,TRBJ2-3,TRBD1,many,TRBV6-1,TGTGCCAGCAGGGGGACAGGGGGCTATGATACGCAGTATTTT,CASRGTGGYDTQYF
16,TRBJ2-3,TRBD2,NA,TRBV5-1,TGCGCCAGCGGTCCAAGGACTAGCGGGGTGGGAGATACGCAGTATTTT,CASGPRTSGVGDTQYF
12,TRBJ2-1,NA,NA,TRBV2,TGTGCCAGCAGTGAAAGGTCCCCTCCTCAGTTCTTC,CASSERSPPQFF
16,TRBJ2-7,TRBD1,few,TRBV12-3/TRBV12-4,TGTGCCAGCAGTCACCTGACAGGGGAGGCCTCCTACGAGCAGTACTTC,CASSHLTGEASYEQYF
13,TRBJ2-5,NA,NA,TRBV7-3,TGTGCCAGCAGCCGGCAGGATGAAGAGACCCAGTACTTC,CASSRQDEETQYF
12,TRBJ1-2,NA,NA,TRBV29-1,TGCAGCGTTACTGACGACAGATATGGCTACACCTTC,CSVTDDRYGYTF
13,TRBJ1-6,NA,NA,TRBV15,TGTGCCACCAGCAGAGCGGGGTATTCACCCCTCCACTTT,CATSRAGYSPLHF
17,TRBJ1-1,TRBD1,NA,TRBV19,TGTGCCAGTAGTTTACGGACAGGGGGATTACAGTACACTGAAGCTTTCTTT,CASSLRTGGLQYTEAFF
13,TRBJ1-1,NA,NA,TRBV20-1,TGCAGTGCTAGAAGGGTCCAGGGCTCTGAAGCTTTCTTT,CSARRVQGSEAFF
14,TRBJ1-4,TRBD1,NA,TRBV7-9,TGTGCCAGCAGCCGGACAGGTGCTAATGAAAAACTGTTTTTT,CASSRTGANEKLFF
16,TRBJ2-1,TRBD2,NA,TRBV15,TGTGCCACCAGCAGAGGCTTAGCGGGGGGGCCCAATGAGCAGTTCTTC,CATSRGLAGGPNEQFF
14,TRBJ2-3,TRBD1,NA,TRBV19,TGTGCCAGTAGGCCGGGACAGGTCACAGATACGCAGTATTTT,CASRPGQVTDTQYF
16,TRBJ1-3,TRBD1,many,TRBV27,TGTGCCAGCAGACTTACCGGACAGGGGTATGGAAACACCATATATTTT,CASRLTGQGYGNTIYF
14,TRBJ1-2,NA,NA,TRBV14,TGTGCCAGCAGCCAAGTCTCGATGGCCTATGGCTACACCTTC,CASSQVSMAYGYTF
13,TRBJ1-4,NA,many,TRBV6-1,TGTGCCAGCAGAAGGACGAGGGGTGAAAAACTGTTTTTT,CASRRTRGEKLFF
14,TRBJ1-2,TRBD1,many,TRBV6-5,TGTGCCAGCAGCTATGCGACAGGGAACTATGGCTACACCTTC,CASSYATGNYGYTF
14,TRBJ2-3,NA,many,TRBV19,TGTGCCAGTAGTATTCTACAAGGGACAGATACGCAGTATTTT,CASSILQGTDTQYF
13,TRBJ1-1,TRBD1,few,TRBV10-3,TGTGCCATCAGAGGACAGGATAGAGCTGAAGCTTTCTTT,CAIRGQDRAEAFF
14,TRBJ2-1,TRBD1,NA,TRBV15,TGTGCCACCAGCACGGGACAGGTAAACAATGAGCAGTTCTTC,CATSTGQVNNEQFF
16,TRBJ2-5,TRBD1,many,TRBV4-1,TGCGCCAGCAGCACACTCGGGACAGGGAAACAAGAGACCCAGTACTTC,CASSTLGTGKQETQYF
15,TRBJ1-2,NA,many,TRBV29-1,TGCAGCGTTGACACTGTTGGGAGGGAGAACTATGGCTACACCTTC,CSVDTVGRENYGYTF